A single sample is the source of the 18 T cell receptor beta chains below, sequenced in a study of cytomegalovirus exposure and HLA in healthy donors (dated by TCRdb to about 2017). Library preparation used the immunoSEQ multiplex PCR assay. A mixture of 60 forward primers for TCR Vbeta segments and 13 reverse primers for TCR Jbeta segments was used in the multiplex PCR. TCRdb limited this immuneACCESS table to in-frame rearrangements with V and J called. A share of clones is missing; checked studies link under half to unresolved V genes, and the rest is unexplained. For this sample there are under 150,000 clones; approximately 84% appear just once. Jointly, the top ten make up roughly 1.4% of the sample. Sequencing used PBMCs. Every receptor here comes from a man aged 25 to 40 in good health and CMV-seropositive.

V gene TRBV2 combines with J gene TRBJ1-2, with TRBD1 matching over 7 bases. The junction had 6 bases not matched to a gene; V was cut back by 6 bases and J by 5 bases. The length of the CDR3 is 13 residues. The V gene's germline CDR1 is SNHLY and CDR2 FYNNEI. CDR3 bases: TGTGCCAGCAGCCCCGGACAGGTTTATGGCTACACCTTC. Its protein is CASSPGQVYGYTF.

This chain's CDR3 is CASSPTPGNYQETQYF. In nucleotides, the CDR3 is TGTGCCAGCAGTCCTACCCCAGGGAACTACCAAGAGACCCAGTACTTC. V gene TRBV27 combines with J gene TRBJ2-5; possibly TRBD1 for D (5 bases). CDR1 MNHEY and CDR2 SMNVEV come from the germline V gene (reference sequence). V shed 5 bases and J shed 0 bases, with 16 bases lying between them. The CDR3 runs to 16 residues.

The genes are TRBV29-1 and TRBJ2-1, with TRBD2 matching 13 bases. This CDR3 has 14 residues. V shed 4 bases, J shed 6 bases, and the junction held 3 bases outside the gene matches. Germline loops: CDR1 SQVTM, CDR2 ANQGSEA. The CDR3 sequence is CSVGLAGGRNEQFF. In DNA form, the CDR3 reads TGCAGCGTTGGACTAGCGGGAGGACGCAATGAGCAGTTCTTC.

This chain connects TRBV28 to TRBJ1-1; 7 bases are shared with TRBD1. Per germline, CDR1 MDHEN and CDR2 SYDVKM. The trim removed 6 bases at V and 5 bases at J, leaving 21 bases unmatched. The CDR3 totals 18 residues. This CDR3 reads CASREGAGEIWWDTEAFF. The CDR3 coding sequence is TGTGCCAGCAGGGAGGGGGCAGGGGAAATTTGGTGGGATACTGAAGCTTTCTTT.

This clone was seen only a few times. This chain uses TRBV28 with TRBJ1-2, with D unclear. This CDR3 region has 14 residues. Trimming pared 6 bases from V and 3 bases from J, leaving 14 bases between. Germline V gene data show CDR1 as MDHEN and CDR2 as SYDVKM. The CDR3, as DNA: TGTGCCAGCAGCCTGCAGGCACCCTACTATGGCTACACCTTC. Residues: CASSLQAPYYGYTF.

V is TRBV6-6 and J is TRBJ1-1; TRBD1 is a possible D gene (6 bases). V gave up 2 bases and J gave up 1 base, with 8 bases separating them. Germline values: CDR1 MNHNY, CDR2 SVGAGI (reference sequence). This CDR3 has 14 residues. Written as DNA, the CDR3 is TGTGCCAGCAGTTACCGCAGGGGGAACACTGAAGCTTTCTTT. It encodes CASSYRRGNTEAFF.

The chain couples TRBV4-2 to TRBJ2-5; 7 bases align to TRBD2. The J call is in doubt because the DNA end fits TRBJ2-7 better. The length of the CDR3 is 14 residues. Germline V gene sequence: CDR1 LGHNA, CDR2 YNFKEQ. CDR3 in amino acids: CASSQEAGVYEQYF. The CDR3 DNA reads TGTGCCAGCAGTCAGGAGGCGGGGGTGTACGAGCAGTACTTC.

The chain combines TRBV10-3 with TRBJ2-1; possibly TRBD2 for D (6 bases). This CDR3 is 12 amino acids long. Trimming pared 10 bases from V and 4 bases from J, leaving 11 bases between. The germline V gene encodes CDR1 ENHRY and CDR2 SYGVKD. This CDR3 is CASGTEYNEQFF. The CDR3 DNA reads TGTGCCAGCGGGACGGAGTACAATGAGCAGTTCTTC.

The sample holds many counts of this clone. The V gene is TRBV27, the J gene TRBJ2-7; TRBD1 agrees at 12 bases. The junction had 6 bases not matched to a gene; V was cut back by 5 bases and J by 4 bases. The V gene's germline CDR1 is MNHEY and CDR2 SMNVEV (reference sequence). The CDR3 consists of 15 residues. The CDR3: CASSPGTGGAYEQYF. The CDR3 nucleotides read TGTGCCAGCAGTCCCGGGACAGGGGGCGCTTACGAGCAGTACTTC.

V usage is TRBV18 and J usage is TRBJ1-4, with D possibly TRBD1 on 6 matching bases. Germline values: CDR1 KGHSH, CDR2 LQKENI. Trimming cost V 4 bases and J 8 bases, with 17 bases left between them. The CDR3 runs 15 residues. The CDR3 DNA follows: TGTGCCAGCTCACAGTCACAGGGTCGTGAAGAAAAACTGTTTTTT. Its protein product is CASSQSQGREEKLFF.

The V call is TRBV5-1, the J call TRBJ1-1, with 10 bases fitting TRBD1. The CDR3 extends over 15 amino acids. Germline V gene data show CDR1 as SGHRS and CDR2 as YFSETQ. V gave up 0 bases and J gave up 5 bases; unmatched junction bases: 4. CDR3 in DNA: TGCGCCAGCAGCTTGGGGGACAGGGGTGTGACTGAAGCTTTCTTT. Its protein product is CASSLGDRGVTEAFF.

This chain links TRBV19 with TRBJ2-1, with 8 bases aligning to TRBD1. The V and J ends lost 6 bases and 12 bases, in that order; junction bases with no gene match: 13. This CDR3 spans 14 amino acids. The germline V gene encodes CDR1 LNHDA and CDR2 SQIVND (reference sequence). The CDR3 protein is CASSGQGLGVRQFF. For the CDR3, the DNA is TGTGCCAGTAGCGGACAGGGTCTTGGAGTGAGGCAGTTCTTC.

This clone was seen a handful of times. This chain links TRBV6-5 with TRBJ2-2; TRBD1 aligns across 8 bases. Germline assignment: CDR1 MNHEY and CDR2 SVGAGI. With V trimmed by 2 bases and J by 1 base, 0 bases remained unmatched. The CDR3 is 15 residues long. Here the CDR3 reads CASSYGTGNTGELFF. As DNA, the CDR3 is TGTGCCAGCAGTTACGGGACAGGGAACACCGGGGAGCTGTTTTTT.

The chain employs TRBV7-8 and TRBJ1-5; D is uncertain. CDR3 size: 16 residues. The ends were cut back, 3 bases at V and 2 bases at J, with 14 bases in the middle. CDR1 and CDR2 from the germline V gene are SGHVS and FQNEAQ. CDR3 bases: TGTGCCAGCAGCTTCTCTGGAACGCAGGGCAATCAGCCCCAGCATTTT. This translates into CASSFSGTQGNQPQHF.

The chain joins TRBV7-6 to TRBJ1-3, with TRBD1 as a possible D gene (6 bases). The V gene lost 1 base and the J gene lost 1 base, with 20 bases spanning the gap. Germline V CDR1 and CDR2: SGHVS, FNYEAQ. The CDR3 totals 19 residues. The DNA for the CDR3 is TGTGCCAGCAGCTTAGTCCTTGTTCGCAGGGGTGAATCTGGAAACACCATATATTTT. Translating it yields CASSLVLVRRGESGNTIYF.

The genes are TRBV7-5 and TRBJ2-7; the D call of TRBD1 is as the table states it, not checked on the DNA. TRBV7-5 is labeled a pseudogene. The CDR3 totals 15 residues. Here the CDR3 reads CVRSIGATGHYEQYF. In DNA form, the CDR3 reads TGTGTCAGAAGCATAGGGGCTACAGGGCACTACGAGCAGTACTTC.

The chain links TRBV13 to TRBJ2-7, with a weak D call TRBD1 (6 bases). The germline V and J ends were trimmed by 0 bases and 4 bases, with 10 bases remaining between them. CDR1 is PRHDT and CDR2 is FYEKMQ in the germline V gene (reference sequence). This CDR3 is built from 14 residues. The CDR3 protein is CASSLGQGFYEQYF. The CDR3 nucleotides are TGTGCCAGCAGCTTAGGGCAGGGGTTTTACGAGCAGTACTTC.

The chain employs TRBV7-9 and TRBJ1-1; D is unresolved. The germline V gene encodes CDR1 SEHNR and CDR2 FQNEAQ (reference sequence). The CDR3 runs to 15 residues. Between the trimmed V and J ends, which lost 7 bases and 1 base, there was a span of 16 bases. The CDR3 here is CASILSQAGNTEAFF. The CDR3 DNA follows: TGTGCCAGCATCCTTTCCCAGGCAGGGAACACTGAAGCTTTCTTT. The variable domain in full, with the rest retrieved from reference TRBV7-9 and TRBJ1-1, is DTGVSQNPRHKITKRGQNVTFRCDPISEHNRLYWYRQTLGQGPEFLTYFQNEAQLEKSRLLSDRFSAERPKGSFSTLEIQRTEQGDSAMYLCASILSQAGNTEAFFGQGTRLTVV.